Listed here is a single T cell receptor (beta chain). The antigen is unknown. These data come from a study of cytomegalovirus exposure and HLA in healthy donors. Overall study results and limits: When analyzed later, a missense DCLRE1C variant was found to be linked to TCR beta V- and J-gene trimming. Later work found most CMV-associated TCR beta chains apparently HLA-restricted.

A multiplex PCR was run with 60 Vbeta primers and 13 Jbeta primers. The repertoire was sequenced with immunoSEQ multiplex PCR; TCRdb's copy has only in-frame clones and lacks some. Of 90,000 to 120,000 clones listed, roughly 75% were seen once; the top ten hold about 4.4%. This CDR3 region has 16 residues. Trimming removed 5 bases from V and 2 bases from J; junction bases left unmatched: 9. CDR1 is SGHVS, CDR2 FQNEAQ, per germline. The source of this sequence is a woman aged 18-30 years in good health and CMV-seropositive. The chain couples TRBV7-8 to TRBJ1-5; 7 nucleotides align to TRBD1. Sequencing was carried out using PBMCs. The CDR3 here is CASSPSGGLGNQPQHF. CDR3 nucleotides: TGTGCCAGCAGCCCCTCAGGGGGGCTTGGCAATCAGCCCCAGCATTTT.